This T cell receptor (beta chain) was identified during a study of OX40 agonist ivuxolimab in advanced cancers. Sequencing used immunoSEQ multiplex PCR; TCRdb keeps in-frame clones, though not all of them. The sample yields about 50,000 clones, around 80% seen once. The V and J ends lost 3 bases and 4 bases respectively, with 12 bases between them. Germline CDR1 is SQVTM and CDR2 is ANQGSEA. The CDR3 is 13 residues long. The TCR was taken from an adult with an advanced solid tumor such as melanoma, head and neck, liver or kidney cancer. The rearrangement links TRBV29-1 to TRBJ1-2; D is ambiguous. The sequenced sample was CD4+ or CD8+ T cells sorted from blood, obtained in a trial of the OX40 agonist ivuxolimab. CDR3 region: CSVDGGLFYGYTF. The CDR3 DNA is TGCAGCGTTGACGGAGGTCTCTTCTATGGCTACACCTTC. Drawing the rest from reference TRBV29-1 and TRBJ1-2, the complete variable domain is SAVISQKPSRDICQRGTSLTIQCQVDSQVTMMFWYRQQPGQSLTLIATANQGSEATYESGFVIDKFPISRPNLTFSTLTVSNMSPEDSSIYLCSVDGGLFYGYTFGSGTRLTVV.